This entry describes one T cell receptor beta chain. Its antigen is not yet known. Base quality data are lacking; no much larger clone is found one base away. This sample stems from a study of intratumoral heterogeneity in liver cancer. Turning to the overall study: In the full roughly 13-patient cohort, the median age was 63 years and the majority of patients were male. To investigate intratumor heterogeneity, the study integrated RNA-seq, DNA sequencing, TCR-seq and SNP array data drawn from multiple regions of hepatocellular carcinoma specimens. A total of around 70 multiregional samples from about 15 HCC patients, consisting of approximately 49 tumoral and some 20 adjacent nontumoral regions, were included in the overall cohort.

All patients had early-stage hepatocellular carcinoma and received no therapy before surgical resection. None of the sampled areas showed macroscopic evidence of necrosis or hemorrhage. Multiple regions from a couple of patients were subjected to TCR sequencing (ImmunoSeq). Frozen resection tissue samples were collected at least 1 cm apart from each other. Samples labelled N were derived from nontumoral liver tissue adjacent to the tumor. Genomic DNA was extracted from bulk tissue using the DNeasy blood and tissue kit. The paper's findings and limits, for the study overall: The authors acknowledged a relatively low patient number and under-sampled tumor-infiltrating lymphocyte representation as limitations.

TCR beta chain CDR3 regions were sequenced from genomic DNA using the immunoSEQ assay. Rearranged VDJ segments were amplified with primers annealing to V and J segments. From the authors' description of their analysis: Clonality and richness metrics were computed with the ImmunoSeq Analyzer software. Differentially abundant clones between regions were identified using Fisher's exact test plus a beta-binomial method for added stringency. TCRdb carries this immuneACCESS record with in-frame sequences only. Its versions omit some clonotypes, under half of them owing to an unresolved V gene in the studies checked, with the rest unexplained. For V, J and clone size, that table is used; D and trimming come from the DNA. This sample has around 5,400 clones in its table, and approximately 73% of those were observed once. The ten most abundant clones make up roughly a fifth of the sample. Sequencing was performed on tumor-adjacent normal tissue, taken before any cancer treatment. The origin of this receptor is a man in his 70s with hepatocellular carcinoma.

The CDR3 has the sequence CASSPRQGVYNEQFF. The base sequence is TGTGCCAGCAGCCCGAGACAGGGGGTCTACAATGAGCAGTTCTTC. The receptor chain draws on TRBV5-8 and TRBJ2-1; 9 central bases correspond to TRBD1. Inclusive of the bounding cysteine and phenylalanine, the CDR3 is 15 residues long. Of all the DNA, just the CDR3 is kept, 45 bases in frame from base 1. Trimming takes 4 bases off V and 3 bases off J; junction bases not matched to a gene: 5. The germline V gene gives CDR1 as SGHTS and CDR2 as YDEGEE.